This note documents a single TCR beta chain sequence. V shed 7 bases and J 0 bases; nucleotides not matched to a gene: 5. This CDR3 region has 15 residues. The germline gives CDR1 LNHDA, CDR2 SQIVND (reference sequence). The data derive from a study of blood T cell repertoires in COVID-19. Whole-study context: Sources were T cells, B-cell-depleted T cells, or PBMCs; the material itself was cDNA or gDNA.

The study drew participants aged 18 to 89 years from about two dozen US areas. Donors in Cohort 3 counted as recovered after two negative PCRs, clearance, or symptom resolution. How the authors handled the data: Reference gene primer amplification yielded estimated nucleated cell counts. Using immunoSEQ multiplex PCR, the repertoire was profiled, and TCRdb retains in-frame clones only, with some absent. For V, J and clone size, that table is used; D and trimming come from the DNA. Of approximately 100,000 clones in the sample, 70% to 90% are singletons; the top ten hold under 3.5%. The V gene is TRBV19, the J gene TRBJ2-2; 7 bases agree with TRBD1. The clonotype was recovered from a woman aged 45-65 years who had recovered from COVID-19. Material for sequencing was PBMCs or T cells enriched from blood (not recorded which). CDR3 DNA sequence: TGTGCCAGTAAGATAGGACAGGCGAACACCGGGGAGCTGTTTTTT. Protein sequence: CASKIGQANTGELFF. The complete variable domain, with remaining parts taken from reference TRBV19 and TRBJ2-2, reads DGGITQSPKYLFRKEGQNVTLSCEQNLNHDAMYWYRQDPGQGLRLIYYSQIVNDFQKGDIAEGYSVSREKKESFPLTVTSAQKNPTAFYLCASKIGQANTGELFFGEGSRLTVL.